This TCR beta chain was recorded in a study of T cells after yellow fever vaccination (dated by TCRdb to 2018 to 2020). For the wider study: The SMART-Seq v4 Ultra Low Input RNA kit was used to prepare libraries from fractions with low cell numbers. Two healthy male donors, one aged 18 to 29 and one aged 30 to 40 years, were included in the cohort. Blood samples were taken at several timepoints before and after primary and secondary immunization, and bulk PBMC replicates and cell subsets were isolated. To follow T-cell clones before and after primary and booster YFV17D yellow fever vaccination, bulk TCR alpha and beta repertoires were sequenced over time. The investigation overall reported the following: Only a couple of donors were included in the study, so the extent to which the findings can be generalized is limited. The secondary T-cell response was found to be weaker but faster than the primary response, with a peak reached on day 5 rather than on day 15. A small share of clonotypes occurred in both CD4 and CD8 compartments, likely arising from convergent recombination. Most clones expanded after primary vaccination (approximately 96% of CD4 and around 88% of CD8) were re-detected after the booster, suggesting that broad memory maintenance occurred. Computational filtering was required because FACS-sorted repertoires could contain abundant contaminating clonotypes from the bulk population.

Reading from cysteine to phenylalanine, the CDR3 counts 13 amino acids. Just CDR3 DNA is preserved here, 39 bases in frame from base 1. V gives up 10 bases and J gives up 0 bases, and the segment between their germline ends measures 12 bases. The CDR1 and CDR2 encoded by the germline V gene are MNHNS and SASEGT. The instrument was an Illumina NovaSeq 6000. Synthesis of TCR cDNA relied on 5'RACE template switching, a step that introduced a universal primer site along with unique molecular identifiers. cDNA synthesis was primed from both the TCR alpha and TCR beta constant segments. Library amplification involved two PCR steps, and the second step added sample barcodes and sequencing adapters. Libraries were sequenced on Illumina HiSeq 2500 (2x100 bp) or NovaSeq (2x150 bp). Processing in the source paper ran as follows. MIGEC handled demultiplexing of reads and collapsing into UMI consensus sequences, while MiXCR performed V(D)J alignment. Vaccine-responding clonotypes were defined with edgeR using replicate PBMC samples, requiring FDR below 0.01 and a log2 fold change above 5 up to day 15. CD4 or CD8 identity was assigned to each bulk clonotype according to whether the clonotype was present at higher abundance in the sequenced CD4 repertoire or the sequenced CD8 repertoire. TCRdb reprocessing: public reads trimmed at Q25 with fastp, clones called with MiXCR, in-frame beta chains kept. Duplicate CDR3 protein sequences are folded into a single record with the most common DNA and genes. The V and J calls, along with clone size, are taken from TCRdb and not from the paper's own processing. The sample records about 340,000 distinct CDR3 sequences, almost 4% of which are singletons. The ten largest clones take up approximately 24% of the sample.

The treatment or condition label, read with the paper, signifies: live attenuated yellow fever vaccine strain. At each blood-draw timepoint, two biological replicates of bulk PBMCs were collected. A standard Ficoll-Paque protocol was used to isolate PBMCs from peripheral blood. TriZol was used to extract RNA from bulk PBMCs, CD4 and CD8 fractions, and dextramer-positive and dextramer-negative fractions. Notes on this clonotype: Its antigen remains undetermined. No much larger clonotype is one base removed from it; base qualities were not supplied.

The clonotype originates from a man aged 18 to 30 who received the YFV17D yellow fever vaccine. The specimen was PBMCs, collected 5 days after the yellow fever booster vaccination. This receptor chain uses TRBV6-1 and TRBJ1-2; no D gene call is confident. In nucleotide form, the sequence is TGTGCCACACTCGGTGGAGCTAACTATGGCTACACCTTC. It encodes CATLGGANYGYTF.